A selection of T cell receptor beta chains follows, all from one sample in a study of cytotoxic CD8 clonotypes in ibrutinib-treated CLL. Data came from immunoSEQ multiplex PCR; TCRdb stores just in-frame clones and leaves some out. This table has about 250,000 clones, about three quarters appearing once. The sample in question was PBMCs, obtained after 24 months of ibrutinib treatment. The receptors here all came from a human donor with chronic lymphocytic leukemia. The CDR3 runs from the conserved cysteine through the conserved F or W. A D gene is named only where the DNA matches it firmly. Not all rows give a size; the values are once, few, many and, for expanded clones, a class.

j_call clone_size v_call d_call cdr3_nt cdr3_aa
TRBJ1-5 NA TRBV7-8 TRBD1 TGTGCCAGCAGCAACGGACAGGGCTATCAGCCCCAGCATTTT CASSNGQGYQPQHF
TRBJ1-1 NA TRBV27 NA TGTGCCAGCAGTTCTATGGGGGGTGAGGACACTGAAGCTTTCTTT CASSSMGGEDTEAFF
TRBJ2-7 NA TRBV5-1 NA TGCGCCAGCGGGAGAGACAGCTCGTCTACCTACGAGCAGTACTTC CASGRDSSSTYEQYF
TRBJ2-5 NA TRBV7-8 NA TGTGCCAGCAGCAAACCGGGATGGCAAGAGACCCAGTACTTC CASSKPGWQETQYF
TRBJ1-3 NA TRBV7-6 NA TGTGCCAGCAGCTTAGGCCTAGGAAACACCATATATTTT CASSLGLGNTIYF
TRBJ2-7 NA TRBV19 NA TGTGCCAGTAGTTCGCCCCCGCCTGTTGAGCAGTACTTC CASSSPPPVEQYF
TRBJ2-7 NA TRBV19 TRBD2 TGTGCCAGTAGTCCGCTAGCGGAGTCCTACGAGCAGTACTTC CASSPLAESYEQYF
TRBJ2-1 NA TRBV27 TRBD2 TGTGCCAGCAGCCCCCGGACTAGCGCACACAATGAGCAGTTCTTC CASSPRTSAHNEQFF
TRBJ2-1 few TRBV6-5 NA TGTGCCAGCAGTCGACAGTTGCCCTACAATGAGCAGTTCTTC CASSRQLPYNEQFF
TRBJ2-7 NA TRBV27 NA TGTGCCAGCAGTTCCTCCCGGCGCTACGAGCAGTACTTC CASSSSRRYEQYF
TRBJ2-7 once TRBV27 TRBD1 TGTGCCAGCAGTTCCGCCTGGGGGACAGGGGCCTACGAGCAGTACTTC CASSSAWGTGAYEQYF
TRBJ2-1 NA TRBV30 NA TGTGCCTGGACCCCGGCCCGCTACAATGAGCAGTTCTTC CAWTPARYNEQFF
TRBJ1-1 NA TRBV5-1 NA TGCGCCAGCAGCGCCCGGACAGCCAACACTGAAGCTTTCTTT CASSARTANTEAFF
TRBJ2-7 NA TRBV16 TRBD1 TGTGCCAGCAGCCAATGGGACAGAACCTACGAGCAGTACTTC CASSQWDRTYEQYF
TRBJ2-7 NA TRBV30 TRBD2 TGTGCCTGGAACCCCGGACTAGCGGGAGTTGAGCAGTACTTC CAWNPGLAGVEQYF
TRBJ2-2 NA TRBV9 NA TGTGCCAGCAGCGTAGTTGGCGGGGAGCTGTTTTTT CASSVVGGELFF
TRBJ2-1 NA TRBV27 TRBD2 TGTGCCAGCAGTTTACAGGCCGTTCTTGCGGGAGGGCCTAAAACTAATGAGCAGTTCTTC CASSLQAVLAGGPKTNEQFF
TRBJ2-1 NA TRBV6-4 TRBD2 TGTGCCAGCAGTCCGGGACTAGGGGGGAATGAGCAGTTCTTC CASSPGLGGNEQFF
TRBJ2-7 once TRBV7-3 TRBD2 TGTGCCAGCAGCTCTGGACTAGCGGGAGGCGAGCAGTACTTC CASSSGLAGGEQYF
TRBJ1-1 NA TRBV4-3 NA TGCGCCAGCAGCCAATCCGGCAGGGAAGCTTTCTTT CASSQSGREAFF
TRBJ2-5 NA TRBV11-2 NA TGTGCCAGCAGCTCCGCTCCCACGAGCCCTCAAGAGACCCAGTACTTC CASSSAPTSPQETQYF
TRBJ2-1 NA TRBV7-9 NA TGTGCCAGCAGCTTAGTTAACCGAATGGGGCAGTTCTTC CASSLVNRMGQFF
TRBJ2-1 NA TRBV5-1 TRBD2 TGCGCCAGCAGCTTACCTCTAGCGGGAGCTTACAATGAGCAGTTCTTC CASSLPLAGAYNEQFF
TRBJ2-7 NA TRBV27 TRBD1 TGTGCCAGCAGTTCCCATGGGACAGGGAGCGAGCAGTACTTC CASSSHGTGSEQYF
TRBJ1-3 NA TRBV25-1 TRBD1 TGTGCCAGCGCTACCCCGTCCGGACAGGGGATTGGAAACACCATATATTTT CASATPSGQGIGNTIYF